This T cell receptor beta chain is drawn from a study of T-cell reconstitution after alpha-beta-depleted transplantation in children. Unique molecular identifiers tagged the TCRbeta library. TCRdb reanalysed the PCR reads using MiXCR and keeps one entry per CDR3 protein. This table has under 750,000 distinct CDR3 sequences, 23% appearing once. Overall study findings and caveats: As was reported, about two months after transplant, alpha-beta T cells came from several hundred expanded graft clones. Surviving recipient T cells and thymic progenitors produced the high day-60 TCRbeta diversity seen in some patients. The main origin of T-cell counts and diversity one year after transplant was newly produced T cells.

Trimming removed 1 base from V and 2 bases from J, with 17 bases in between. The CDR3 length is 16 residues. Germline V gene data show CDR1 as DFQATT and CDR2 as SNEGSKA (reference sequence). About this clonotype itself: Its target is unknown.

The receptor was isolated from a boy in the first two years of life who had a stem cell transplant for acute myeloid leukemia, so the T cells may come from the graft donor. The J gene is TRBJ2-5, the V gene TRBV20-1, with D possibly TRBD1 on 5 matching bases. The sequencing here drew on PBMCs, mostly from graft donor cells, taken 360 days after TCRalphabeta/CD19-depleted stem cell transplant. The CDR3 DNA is TGCAGTGCTAGAGTATCAAAGTTGACAGTGCAAGAGACCCAGTACTTC. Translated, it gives CSARVSKLTVQETQYF.